The present entry profiles one T cell receptor beta chain with its context. Antigen: not known. The data are from a study of cytomegalovirus exposure and HLA in healthy donors. Use of 60 Vbeta and 13 Jbeta primers characterized the PCR. Authors' methods: In a later analysis, of some 80 million unique beta chains, some 10 million appeared in at least two donors. Profiling relied on immunoSEQ multiplex PCR, and the TCRdb table lists in-frame clones only, not all of them. V, J and clone size derive from that table, while D and trimming were established from the DNA sequence. The sample shows over 100,000 clones, around 80% of them seen only once. Whole-study findings and limits: Cytomegalovirus-associated TCR beta chains were listed, numbering 150 to 200. After further analysis at a later stage, 16,951 TCR beta sequences were associated with HLA alleles at 0.05 false discovery rate.

Sample: PBMCs. The receptor was isolated from a female donor in good health and CMV-seropositive.

The CDR3 loop is CASSLTIAGGNTGELFF. CDR3 DNA: TGTGCCAGCAGCTTAACCATAGCGGGAGGGAACACCGGGGAGCTGTTTTTT. J is TRBJ2-2 and V is TRBV7-3; 10 bases match TRBD2. CDR1 is SGHTA, CDR2 FQGTGA, per germline. The V gene end was trimmed by 0 bases and the J gene end by 1 base; junction bases not matched to a gene: 2. The CDR3 is 17 amino acids.